This section outlines one T cell receptor beta chain sequence together with its context. Antigen: not known. Template switching by 5'RACE with UMIs generated the TCR beta cDNA. Reprocessing the 5' RACE reads, TCRdb reports a single entry for every CDR3 protein and omits DNA. Its clone listing holds approximately 550,000 distinct CDR3 sequences. The data stem from a study of T cells expressing NK-cell markers. Study summary: Seven HCMV-seropositive donors and one seronegative donor made up the eight sequenced donors. Study-wide results and limits: Six of the donors carried dominant NKG2C+ clonotypes that took up about 1.0-8% of their CD8+ T cells.

Germline loops: CDR1 SGHTA, CDR2 FQGNSA. The CDR3 extends over 17 amino acids. This clonotype originated in a man aged 18 to 29 in good health. Sequencing was performed on blood T cells: a sorted CD56 or NKG2C T cell subset, CD4+ or CD8+ T cells, or bulk PBMC T cells (not recorded which). This chain joins TRBV7-2 and TRBJ2-2; TCRdb's D call, TRBD1, is unchecked because there is no DNA. This chain's CDR3 is CASSSGSLGQGTRELFF. Drawing the rest from reference TRBV7-2 and TRBJ2-2, the complete variable domain is GAGVSQSPSNKVTEKGKDVELRCDPISGHTALYWYRQSLGQGLEFLIYFQGNSAPDKSGLPSDRFSAERTGGSVSTLTIQRTQQEDSAVYLCASSSGSLGQGTRELFFGEGSRLTVL.